A selection of T cell receptor beta chains follows, all from one sample in a study of response to subunit inactivated influenza vaccine. TCRdb reprocessed the RT-PCR reads via MiXCR and lists one record per CDR3 protein. The sample holds more than 700,000 distinct CDR3 sequences; approximately 21% are singletons and the top ten take roughly 10%. The source material was PBMCs from blood, sampled less than 6 days after vaccination. The receptor source for this set is a man aged 50 to 59 who received an inactivated influenza vaccine. The CDR3 runs from the conserved cysteine through the conserved F or W. The order of the fields is V gene, clone size, D gene, J gene, CDR3 protein, CDR3 DNA. A D gene is named only where the DNA matches it firmly. Part of the rows lack a size; the others show once, few, many or a class for expanded clones.

>TRBV6-5|NA|NA|TRBJ2-1
CAISYLNENERFF
TGTGCCATCAGTTACTTGAATGAGAATGAGCGGTTCTTC
>TRBV21-1|NA|NA|TRBJ1-5
CASSKMLDNQPQHF
TGTGCCAGCAGCAAAATGTTGGATAATCAGCCCCAGCATTTT
>TRBV15|few|NA|TRBJ1-1
CATGGDTLTEAFF
TGTGCCACCGGGGGAGACACTCTCACTGAAGCTTTCTTT
>TRBV4-1|NA|TRBD1|TRBJ2-3
CASSQGRSRQGRADTQYF
TGCGCCAGCAGCCAAGGACGATCAAGACAGGGTCGGGCAGATACGCAGTATTTT
>TRBV29-1|NA|NA|TRBJ1-1
CSVEDRGVTNTEAFF
TGCAGCGTTGAAGATCGGGGCGTCACGAACACTGAAGCTTTCTTT
>TRBV7-2|NA|NA|TRBJ2-7
CASSSKDWYEQYF
TGTGCCAGCAGCTCAAAGGACTGGTACGAGCAGTACTTC
>TRBV6-5|once|TRBD2|TRBJ2-1
CASSYSNKGLAGWNEQFF
TGTGCCAGCAGTTACTCGAACAAGGGACTAGCGGGATGGAATGAGCAGTTCTTC
>TRBV15|NA|NA|TRBJ2-7
CATSRVLGTYEQYF
TGTGCCACCAGCAGAGTCCTGGGGACCTACGAGCAGTACTTC
>TRBV12-3/TRBV12-4|NA|NA|TRBJ1-5
CASSLVGAQQPQHF
TGTGCCAGCAGTTTAGTAGGCGCCCAACAGCCCCAGCATTTT
>TRBV9|few|TRBD2|TRBJ2-1
CASSVRLADYNEQFF
TGTGCCAGCAGCGTACGACTAGCGGATTACAATGAGCAGTTCTTC
>TRBV12-3/TRBV12-4|NA|NA|TRBJ2-6
CASSRGRGISGANVLTF
TGTGCCAGCAGCCGGGGGCGTGGGATCTCTGGGGCCAACGTCCTGACTTTC
>TRBV6-1|NA|NA|TRBJ2-5
CASSEVFQETQYF
TGTGCCAGCAGTGAAGTTTTCCAAGAGACCCAGTACTTC
>TRBV18|many|NA|TRBJ2-5
CASSPRETQYF
TGTGCCAGCAGCCCCCGGGAGACCCAGTACTTC
>TRBV25-1|few|TRBD1|TRBJ1-6
CASSEYGTANSPLHF
TGTGCCAGCAGTGAATATGGGACAGCGAATTCACCCCTCCACTTT
>TRBV24-1|NA|TRBD2|TRBJ2-1
CATSDQSGMYNEQFF
TGTGCCACCAGTGATCAAAGCGGGATGTACAATGAGCAGTTCTTC
>TRBV7-2|NA|NA|TRBJ1-2
CASSRDVMDGYTF
TGTGCCAGCAGCCGGGACGTGATGGATGGCTACACCTTC
>TRBV6-1|NA|NA|TRBJ2-4
CASSNGHGLTAKNIQYF
TGTGCCAGCAGCAACGGACATGGACTGACAGCCAAAAACATTCAGTACTTC
>TRBV12-3/TRBV12-4|NA|NA|TRBJ1-1
CASSLGPEVPNAEAFF
TGTGCCAGCAGTTTGGGGCCAGAAGTACCGAACGCTGAAGCTTTCTTT
>TRBV15|few|NA|TRBJ2-5
CATSRPLSQGRETQYF
TGTGCCACCAGCAGACCACTCTCACAGGGTCGAGAGACCCAGTACTTC
>TRBV6-1|NA|NA|TRBJ1-5
CASSEWASSQHF
TGTGCCAGCAGTGAATGGGCATCGTCCCAGCATTTT
>TRBV20-1|NA|TRBD1|TRBJ1-5
CSATTGIGYQPQHF
TGCAGTGCTACGACAGGGATAGGGTATCAGCCCCAGCATTTT
>TRBV3-1|once|TRBD1|TRBJ2-7
CASSPRTGRLEQYF
TGTGCCAGCAGCCCACGGACAGGTCGGCTCGAGCAGTACTTC
>TRBV12-3/TRBV12-4|once|TRBD1|TRBJ1-2
CASSGQGPEGYTF
TGTGCCAGCAGCGGACAGGGTCCGGAGGGCTACACCTTC
>TRBV9|NA|TRBD1|TRBJ2-7
CASSVGSGGVYEQYF
TGTGCCAGCAGCGTAGGGTCAGGGGGCGTCTACGAGCAGTACTTC
>TRBV11-2|few|NA|TRBJ2-5
CASSLVGRGLGETQYF
TGTGCCAGCAGCTTAGTTGGCCGAGGCCTAGGAGAGACCCAGTACTTC
>TRBV6-5|many|TRBD2|TRBJ2-3
CASSYDGGRSADTQYF
TGTGCCAGCAGTTACGATGGCGGGAGGAGTGCAGATACGCAGTATTTT
>TRBV28|many|NA|TRBJ2-3
CASSLGGSDTQYF
TGTGCCAGCAGTTTGGGTGGATCAGATACGCAGTATTTT
>TRBV15|few|NA|TRBJ2-7
CATSPRHSYEQYF
TGTGCCACCAGCCCGCGACACTCCTACGAGCAGTACTTC
>TRBV9|NA|NA|TRBJ2-7
CASSLRDRYEQYF
TGTGCCAGCAGCCTCCGGGACCGTTACGAGCAGTACTTC
>TRBV20-1|few|NA|TRBJ1-5
CSASKANQPQHF
TGCAGTGCCTCAAAGGCGAATCAGCCCCAGCATTTT
>TRBV29-1|NA|NA|TRBJ2-2
CSVPGTLNTGELFF
TGCAGCGTCCCCGGGACACTGAACACCGGGGAGCTGTTTTTT
>TRBV7-8|few|TRBD1|TRBJ1-6
CASSRHRGNPIGSPLHF
TGTGCCAGCAGCCGCCACAGGGGAAACCCTATCGGTTCACCCCTCCACTTT
>TRBV27|many|NA|TRBJ2-1
CASSRADSSYNEQFF
TGTGCCAGCAGTCGAGCGGATAGCTCCTACAATGAGCAGTTCTTC
>TRBV7-2|few|NA|TRBJ1-6
CASSLGVQSYYNSPLHF
TGTGCCAGCAGCTTAGGAGTCCAATCTTACTATAATTCACCCCTCCACTTT
>TRBV4-3|few|NA|TRBJ2-3
CASSQDQKAEPSGDTQYF
TGCGCCAGCAGCCAAGATCAGAAGGCGGAGCCCTCCGGAGATACGCAGTATTTT
>TRBV20-1|NA|NA|TRBJ1-5
CSAREGLNSNQPQHF
TGCAGTGCTAGGGAGGGACTGAATAGCAATCAGCCCCAGCATTTT
>TRBV2|NA|NA|TRBJ2-1
CATREFSYNEQFF
TGTGCCACCCGGGAGTTTTCCTACAATGAGCAGTTCTTC
>TRBV7-2|many|NA|TRBJ1-1
CASSLDRLENTEAFF
TGTGCCAGCAGCTTAGACCGACTAGAGAACACTGAAGCTTTCTTT
>TRBV2|few|TRBD1|TRBJ2-7
CASSESVRTGGEQYF
TGTGCCAGCAGTGAATCTGTACGTACAGGGGGCGAGCAGTACTTC
>TRBV7-2|NA|NA|TRBJ1-2
CASSLDHQNYGYTF
TGTGCCAGCAGCTTAGATCATCAAAACTATGGCTACACCTTC
>TRBV11-2|few|NA|TRBJ2-5
CASRNALASETQYF
TGTGCCAGCAGAAATGCACTAGCAAGCGAGACCCAGTACTTC
>TRBV9|NA|NA|TRBJ1-2
CASSVGVLTAGYTF
TGTGCCAGCAGCGTAGGGGTCCTGACAGCTGGCTACACCTTC
>TRBV24-1|few|NA|TRBJ2-6
CATSDSGRFSGANVLTF
TGTGCCACCAGTGATTCCGGACGGTTCTCTGGGGCCAACGTCCTGACTTTC
>TRBV5-1|NA|NA|TRBJ2-1
CASANRRGNEQFF
TGCGCCAGCGCCAACCGAAGGGGGAATGAGCAGTTCTTC
>TRBV6-1|few|TRBD2|TRBJ2-5
CASSRDYEQETQYF
TGTGCCAGCAGCCGGGACTACGAGCAAGAGACCCAGTACTTC
>TRBV12-3/TRBV12-4|few|NA|TRBJ1-2
CASSLADSVRTF
TGTGCCAGCAGTTTAGCGGACAGTGTAAGGACCTTC
>TRBV29-1|NA|TRBD2|TRBJ2-7
CSVEFPSGMSYEQYF
TGCAGCGTTGAGTTTCCTAGCGGGATGAGCTACGAGCAGTACTTC
>TRBV25-1|many|NA|TRBJ2-7
CASSVGAYEQYF
TGTGCCAGCAGTGTTGGTGCCTACGAGCAGTACTTC
>TRBV7-2|NA|NA|TRBJ1-4
CASSLAWGRRGEKLFF
TGTGCCAGCAGCTTAGCGTGGGGCAGGCGGGGTGAAAAACTGTTTTTT
>TRBV7-2|NA|NA|TRBJ2-7
CASSRGRESSYEQYF
TGTGCCAGCAGCCGAGGACGTGAAAGCTCCTACGAGCAGTACTTC
>TRBV13|NA|NA|TRBJ2-2
CASTGRTGELFF
TGTGCCAGCACAGGGCGCACCGGGGAGCTGTTTTTT
>TRBV7-9|few|NA|TRBJ1-5
CASSSQDQPQHF
TGTGCCAGCAGCTCACAGGATCAGCCCCAGCATTTT
>TRBV30|NA|TRBD1|TRBJ2-7
CAWSPPSGTGGKAQYF
TGTGCCTGGAGTCCGCCCTCCGGGACAGGGGGAAAGGCGCAGTACTTC